The 24 T cell receptor beta chains in this list originate from one sample, sequenced in a study of blood T cell repertoires in COVID-19. Clones were read by immunoSEQ multiplex PCR, and TCRdb kept only the in-frame ones, dropping some. Of roughly 250,000 clones in the sample, approximately 84% were seen once. Sequenced sample: peripheral blood. These receptors originate from a person aged 70 to 85 with COVID-19, enrolled during active disease.

The J gene is TRBJ2-3, the V gene TRBV19; possibly TRBD1 for D (5 bases). V lost 4 bases and J lost 0, with 8 bases in between. Germline CDR1 is LNHDA and CDR2 is SQIVND (reference sequence). CDR3 length equals 14 residues. CDR3 sequence (DNA): TGTGCCAGTAGTAGGCAGGGAAGCACAGATACGCAGTATTTT. Translating gives CASSRQGSTDTQYF. Together with reference TRBV19 and TRBJ2-3, the CDR3 gives the full variable domain: DGGITQSPKYLFRKEGQNVTLSCEQNLNHDAMYWYRQDPGQGLRLIYYSQIVNDFQKGDIAEGYSVSREKKESFPLTVTSAQKNPTAFYLCASSRQGSTDTQYFGPGTRLTVL.

The rearrangement joins TRBV7-8 to TRBJ2-1; 11 positions agree with TRBD2. The CDR3 is made up of 16 amino acids. Germline-derived CDR1 and CDR2 are SGHVS and FQNEAQ. After removal of 4 bases from V and 8 bases from J, the junction contained 10 bases not matched to a gene. The CDR3 spells CASSSIAGGPSDEQFF. In nucleotides, the CDR3 is TGTGCCAGCAGCTCAATAGCGGGGGGGCCGAGCGATGAGCAGTTCTTC.

This clone showed up just a few times. This chain uses TRBV2 with TRBJ2-7; no reliable D call. V gave up 0 bases and J gave up 4 bases, with 7 bases separating them. The CDR3 has 13 amino acids. CDR1 SNHLY and CDR2 FYNNEI come from the germline V gene. CDR3 residues: CASSEAIGYEQYF. The CDR3 DNA sequence: TGTGCCAGCAGTGAAGCGATCGGTTACGAGCAGTACTTC. The full variable domain, in which reference TRBV2 and TRBJ2-7 provide the parts outside the CDR3, is EPEVTQTPSHQVTQMGQEVILRCVPISNHLYFYWYRQILGQKVEFLVSFYNNEISEKSEIFDDQFSVERPDGSNFTLKIRSTKLEDSAMYFCASSEAIGYEQYFGPGTRLTVT.

The genes are TRBV7-7 and TRBJ2-7; 10 nucleotides align to TRBD1. V was clipped by 4 bases and J by 4 bases; unmatched bases: 7. The CDR3 totals 15 residues. CDR1 SSHAT and CDR2 FNYEAQ come from the germline V gene (reference sequence). The CDR3 DNA reads TGTGCCAGCAGCTCTCCGGGACAGGGGCCGTACGAGCAGTACTTC. Translation gives CASSSPGQGPYEQYF.

This rearrangement joins TRBV19 to TRBJ2-2, with a possible D match to TRBD2 (5 bases). CDR1 is LNHDA, CDR2 SQIVND, per germline (reference sequence). This CDR3 has 16 residues. Trimming cost V 6 bases and J 4 bases, with 18 bases left between them. The DNA for the CDR3 is TGTGCCAGTAGCCCCCGAAGGACTCTCGGCACCGGGGAGCTGTTTTTT. The encoded protein is CASSPRRTLGTGELFF.

This CDR3 is CASSSRPGNSPLHF. The CDR3 nucleotides are TGTGCCAGCAGTTCTAGACCGGGGAATTCACCCCTCCACTTT. The chain combines TRBV6-6 with TRBJ1-6; D ambiguous. V lost 4 bases and J 7 bases, leaving 11 bases between the germline ends. Looked up from germline, CDR1 is MNHNY and CDR2 is SVGAGI (reference sequence). The CDR3 has 14 amino acids.

This clone was seen a handful of times. The chain carries TRBV6-2 or TRBV6-3 and TRBJ1-2, with D possibly TRBD1 on 6 matching bases. The CDR3 consists of 13 residues. Germline values: CDR1 MNHEY, CDR2 SVGEGT. The V and J ends lost 0 bases and 5 bases respectively, with 7 bases between them. The CDR3 DNA reads TGTGCCAGCAGTTACTCTGGACAGTATGGCTACACCTTC. Its protein is CASSYSGQYGYTF.

J is TRBJ2-3 and V is TRBV27; 7 bases fit TRBD2. Germline CDR1 is MNHEY and CDR2 is SMNVEV (reference sequence). J gave up 1 base and V 7 bases, and 17 bases lay outside the gene matches. The CDR3 is 18 amino acids. CDR3 residues: CASTLPQKRGNGTDTQYF. Written as DNA, the CDR3 is TGTGCCAGCACCTTACCCCAAAAGCGGGGCAATGGCACAGATACGCAGTATTTT.

This clone came up a few times. The chain couples TRBV7-2 to TRBJ1-5; no clear D gene. With 5 bases removed from V and 7 bases from J, the gap between germline ends came to 15 bases. This CDR3 has 14 residues. The germline V gene encodes CDR1 SGHTA and CDR2 FQGNSA. The CDR3 nucleotides are TGTGCCAGCAGCCCACGGGCCGCGGGCCAGCCCCAGCATTTT. Translation: CASSPRAAGQPQHF.

This chain uses TRBV3-1 (or the pseudogene TRBV3-2) with TRBJ1-4; 9 bases line up with TRBD1. Germline CDR1 LGHDT, CDR2 YNNKEL (reference sequence). J gave up 0 bases and V 4 bases, and 12 bases lay outside the gene matches. There are 19 residues in the CDR3. The CDR3 loop reads CASSPSGTGRVATNEKLFF. The CDR3 bases are TGTGCCAGCAGCCCCTCCGGGACAGGGAGGGTGGCAACTAATGAAAAACTGTTTTTT.

V usage is TRBV6-4 and J usage is TRBJ2-3; possible D gene TRBD1, 6 bases. Germline CDR1 and CDR2: MRHNA and SNTAGT. The V end lost 4 bases, the J end lost 9 bases, and 20 bases lay between the germline ends. The CDR3 has 15 amino acids. The CDR3 sequence is CASSVHPTTGQTQYF. The CDR3 DNA reads as TGTGCCAGCAGTGTCCACCCAACAACAGGGCAGACGCAGTATTTT.

The chain links TRBV6-4 to TRBJ2-3; TRBD2 matches 14 bases. In germline, CDR1 is MRHNA, CDR2 SNTAGT. The CDR3 sequence is 16 residues long. The V segment lost 4 bases and the J segment 4 bases; nucleotides outside the gene matches: 4. The CDR3 loop reads CASSATSGGGPDTQYF. For the CDR3, the DNA is TGTGCCAGCAGTGCGACTAGCGGGGGGGGGCCAGATACGCAGTATTTT.

This clone was picked up a small number of times. This rearrangement joins TRBV4-3 to TRBJ1-6; tentatively, D is TRBD1 (5 bases). Germline CDR1 is LGHNA and CDR2 is YSLEER. The germline V and J ends were trimmed by 4 bases and 5 bases, with 9 bases remaining between them. This CDR3 has 14 residues. Written as DNA, the CDR3 is TGCGCCAGCAGCCCGTCGACAGATAATTCACCCCTCCACTTT. It is translated as CASSPSTDNSPLHF.

The chain combines TRBV5-1 with TRBJ1-4; D is perhaps TRBD1 (5 bases). CDR3 length equals 15 residues. Germline V gives CDR1 SGHRS, CDR2 YFSETQ. V was shortened by 0 bases and J by 3 bases, with 9 bases between the two germline ends. In DNA form, the CDR3 reads TGCGCCAGCAGCTTGGCCGGGGGGTCTAATGAAAAACTGTTTTTT. Translated, it gives CASSLAGGSNEKLFF.

V gene TRBV3-1 (or the pseudogene TRBV3-2) combines with J gene TRBJ2-3, with 11 bases that match TRBD2. The CDR3 consists of 18 residues. J was trimmed by 4 bases and V by 1 base; bases with no gene match: 10. Looked up from germline, CDR1 is LGHDT and CDR2 is YNNKEL (reference sequence). CDR3 in amino acids: CASSQAATSGGRADTQYF. The CDR3 DNA reads TGTGCCAGCAGCCAAGCAGCCACTAGCGGGGGTAGGGCAGATACGCAGTATTTT.

The rearrangement links TRBV13 to TRBJ1-5; D is uncertain. CDR3 length: 13 amino acids. With 0 bases removed from V and 7 bases from J, the gap between germline ends came to 7 bases. Germline assignment: CDR1 PRHDT and CDR2 FYEKMQ (reference sequence). CDR3 nucleotides: TGTGCCAGCAGCTTAGGCCGGGAGCAGCCCCAGCATTTT. Translation gives CASSLGREQPQHF.

The chain links TRBV18 to TRBJ1-5, with a possible D match to TRBD1 (5 bases). The CDR3 is 15 residues long. V gave up 2 bases and J gave up 2 bases, with 10 bases separating them. CDR1 KGHSH and CDR2 LQKENI come from the germline V gene. The DNA of the CDR3 is TGTGCCAGCTCACCAACGGGGGGGGGCAATCAGCCCCAGCATTTT. Residues: CASSPTGGGNQPQHF.

This clone was seen only a few times. The genes are TRBV3-1 (or the pseudogene TRBV3-2) and TRBJ1-2; D gene ambiguous. Germline CDR1 and CDR2: LGHDT and YNNKEL (reference sequence). This CDR3 contains 14 residues. The V gene lost 2 bases and the J gene lost 4 bases, with 11 bases spanning the gap. CDR3 DNA sequence: TGTGCCAGCAGCCAACACGGTGATTCCTATGGCTACACCTTC. It codes for CASSQHGDSYGYTF.

A single count supports this clone. The J gene is TRBJ2-5, the V gene TRBV2, with 7 bases identical to TRBD1. The CDR3 covers 15 residues. Trimming cost V 5 bases and J 5 bases; bases outside gene matches: 11. CDR1 and CDR2 (germline): SNHLY, FYNNEI. The CDR3 spells CASSKYRGVDETQYF. The CDR3 DNA is TGTGCCAGCAGTAAATACAGGGGCGTGGACGAGACCCAGTACTTC. The variable domain in full, with the rest retrieved from reference TRBV2 and TRBJ2-5, is EPEVTQTPSHQVTQMGQEVILRCVPISNHLYFYWYRQILGQKVEFLVSFYNNEISEKSEIFDDQFSVERPDGSNFTLKIRSTKLEDSAMYFCASSKYRGVDETQYFGPGTRLLVL.

This chain connects TRBV30 to TRBJ1-2; D is unclear. Trimming shortened V by 0 bases and J by 7 bases, and 12 bases separated the two germline ends. The CDR3 loop spans 13 amino acids. Germline V gene lookup returns CDR1 GTSNPN and CDR2 SVGIG (reference sequence). The CDR3 reads CAWSVSGEGGYTF. CDR3 sequence (DNA): TGTGCCTGGAGTGTATCCGGGGAGGGTGGCTACACCTTC.

The chain uses TRBV12-5 and TRBJ2-7; 8 bases align to TRBD1. Per germline, CDR1 LGHNT and CDR2 FRNRAP. This CDR3 has 16 amino acids. The J segment lost 6 bases and the V segment lost 7 bases, leaving 17 bases of the junction unmatched. The CDR3 DNA sequence: TGTGCTAGTGCCTCCTCGAGGGGTGACAGGGGTGGCGAGCAGTACTTC. Protein: CASASSRGDRGGEQYF.

The rearrangement uses TRBV6-2 or TRBV6-3 and TRBJ2-7; 9 bases are a match to TRBD1. CDR1 and CDR2 (germline): MNHEY, SVGEGT. Germline trimming cut 2 bases from V and 3 bases from J; bases unmatched to any gene: 5. This CDR3 is built from 15 residues. The chain's CDR3 is CASSYTTGGHYEQYF. CDR3 nucleotides: TGTGCCAGCAGTTACACTACAGGGGGCCACTACGAGCAGTACTTC.

The rearrangement links TRBV5-6 to TRBJ1-1; D uncertain. CDR3 length: 15 residues. The germline CDR1 and CDR2 sequences are SGHDT and YYEEEE. V lost 4 bases to trimming and J lost 1 base, with 14 bases between them. CDR3 DNA: TGTGCCAGCAGCCCCCTAGGTGGAGGGAACACTGAAGCTTTCTTT. Translated: CASSPLGGGNTEAFF.

This rearrangement joins TRBV7-2 to TRBJ2-5; TRBD2 matches 9 bases. The ends lost 6 bases at V and 5 bases at J; junction bases unmatched: 10. The CDR3 contains 15 residues. Germline CDR1 SGHTA, CDR2 FQGNSA. CDR3 sequence: CASRNQRGDGETQYF. DNA of the CDR3: TGTGCCAGCAGGAACCAGCGGGGGGACGGTGAGACCCAGTACTTC.